This TCR beta chain was identified in a study of shared clonotypes between healthy human individuals. V shed 5 bases and J shed 3 bases, with 16 bases lying between them. The CDR3 extends over 15 amino acids. The germline CDR1 and CDR2 sequences are SGHAT and FQNNGV. About this clone: Its matching antigen is unknown.

Assay used: immunoSEQ multiplex PCR; TCRdb lists only in-frame clones, some missing. Of approximately 620,000 clones detected, roughly 97% appear once; the ten largest clones hold 0.055% to 0.07%. Study-wide points: About 5% of naive CD4 clonotypes were shared across a few donors. With few donors, the genetic and exposure-history diversity represented was limited.

The clonotype was recovered from a woman aged 25-40 years in good health. This sequence joins TRBV11-2 and TRBJ1-1; unclear D gene. Sequences were obtained from naive CD4+ T cells sorted from blood. Subset here: CD45RA+ positively selected. The CDR3 DNA follows: TGTGCCAGCAGCCTATATTTGGAGGGCTACACTGAAGCTTTCTTT. Amino acids: CASSLYLEGYTEAFF.